The 3 T cell receptor beta chains below all came from one sample that was sequenced in a study of blood T cell repertoires in COVID-19. Clones were sequenced by immunoSEQ multiplex PCR, and TCRdb holds only the in-frame ones, with some missing. In the table there are about 190,000 clones, about 81% of which are singletons. Material: peripheral blood. These receptors came from a woman older than 75 with COVID-19, enrolled during active disease.

V and J are TRBV24-1 and TRBJ2-3; TRBD2 matches 9 bases. In germline, CDR1 is KGHDR, CDR2 SFDVKD. The V segment lost 4 bases and the J segment 2 bases; nucleotides outside the gene matches: 0. This CDR3 is 14 amino acids long. This CDR3 is CATSEGLATDTQYF. The DNA of the CDR3 is TGTGCCACCAGTGAGGGACTAGCCACAGATACGCAGTATTTT.

The genes are TRBV4-2 and TRBJ1-5; TRBD1 matches at 8 bases. J lost 4 bases, V lost 0 bases, and 2 bases had no gene match. Germline V gene data show CDR1 as LGHNA and CDR2 as YNFKEQ. The CDR3 spans 15 residues. The CDR3 DNA follows: TGTGCCAGCAGCCAAGATACAGGGGGAAATCAGCCCCAGCATTTT. Translating it yields CASSQDTGGNQPQHF.

Here the CDR3 DNA reads TGTGCCATCAGTGAAACCGCTGCGGGACAGGGAACCTACGAGCAGTACTTC. It specifies CAISETAAGQGTYEQYF. The chain combines TRBV10-3 with TRBJ2-7; 9 bases map to TRBD1. Germline CDR1 ENHRY, CDR2 SYGVKD. Trimming removed 3 bases from V and 2 bases from J; junction bases left unmatched: 11. This CDR3 comprises 17 residues.